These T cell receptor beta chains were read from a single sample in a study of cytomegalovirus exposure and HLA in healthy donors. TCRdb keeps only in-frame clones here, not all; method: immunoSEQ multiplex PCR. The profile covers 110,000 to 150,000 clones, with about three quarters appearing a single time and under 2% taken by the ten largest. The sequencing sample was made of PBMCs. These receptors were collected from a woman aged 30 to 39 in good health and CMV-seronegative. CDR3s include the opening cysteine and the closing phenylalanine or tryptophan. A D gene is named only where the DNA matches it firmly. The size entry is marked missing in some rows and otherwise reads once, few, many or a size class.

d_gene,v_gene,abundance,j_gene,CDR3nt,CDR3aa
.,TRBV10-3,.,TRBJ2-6,TGTGCCATCAGTCCTTCACAGGAATCTGGGGCCAACGTCCTGACTTTC,CAISPSQESGANVLTF
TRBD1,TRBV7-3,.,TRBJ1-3,TGTGCCAGCAGCCCTGACAGGGGGGATGGAAACACCATATATTTT,CASSPDRGDGNTIYF
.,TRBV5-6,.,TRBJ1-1,TGTGCCAGCAGCTTGGATCTGCGAACTGAAGCTTTCTTT,CASSLDLRTEAFF
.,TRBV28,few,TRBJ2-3,TGTGCCAGCACCCCGAGACTAGAGAGCACAGATACGCAGTATTTT,CASTPRLESTDTQYF
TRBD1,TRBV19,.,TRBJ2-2,TGTGCCAGCATGCACAGGGGTAGGACCGGGGAGCTGTTTTTT,CASMHRGRTGELFF
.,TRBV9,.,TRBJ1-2,TGTGCCAGCCGCGAGAGGGGAGGAAACTATGGCTACACCTTC,CASRERGGNYGYTF
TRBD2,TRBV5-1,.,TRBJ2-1,TGCGCCAGCAGCTTGGAGGTCGGGACTAGGTTCAATGAGCAGTTCTTC,CASSLEVGTRFNEQFF
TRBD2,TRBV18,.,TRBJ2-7,TGTGCCAGCTCACCGACCGGGAGGGATAACGAGCAGTACTTC,CASSPTGRDNEQYF
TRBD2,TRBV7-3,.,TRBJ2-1,TGTGCCAGCAGCCGAGTAGCGGGAACTAACAATGAGCAGTTCTTC,CASSRVAGTNNEQFF
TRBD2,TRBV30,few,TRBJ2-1,TGTGCCTGGAGTCCCCTCAGCGGGGGGGACAATGAGCAGTTCTTC,CAWSPLSGGDNEQFF
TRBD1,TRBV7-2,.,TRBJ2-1,TGTGCCAGCAGCTCCTTGCGGCCCGGGACAGTGATCTTACGACAGTTCTTC,CASSSLRPGTVILRQFF
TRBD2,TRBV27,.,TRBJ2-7,TGTGCCAGCAGTTTACTAGCGGGGTCCTACGAGCAGTACTTC,CASSLLAGSYEQYF
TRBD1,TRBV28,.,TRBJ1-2,TGTGCCAGCAGTCCGCAGGGGGTAGCTAACTATGGCTACACCTTC,CASSPQGVANYGYTF
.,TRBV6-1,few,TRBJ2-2,TGTGCCAGCAGTGAAGCTATACTCCGGACCGGGGAGCTGTTTTTT,CASSEAILRTGELFF
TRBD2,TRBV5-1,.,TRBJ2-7,TGCGCCAGCAGCTCTCTCGGCGGGAGCCTTTCCTACGAGCAGTACTTC,CASSSLGGSLSYEQYF
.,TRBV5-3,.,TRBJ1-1,TGTGCCAGAAGCGAGGAACGGACACACCGACCCGGCACTGAAGCTTTCTTT,CARSEERTHRPGTEAFF
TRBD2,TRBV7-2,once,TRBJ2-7,TGTGCCAGCAGCTTAGAAAGCGGGAGTTCCTACGAGCAGTACTTC,CASSLESGSSYEQYF
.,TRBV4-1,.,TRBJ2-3,TGCGCCAGCAGCCAATTGGGCGGGGGCACAGATACGCAGTATTTT,CASSQLGGGTDTQYF
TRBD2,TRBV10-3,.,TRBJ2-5,TGTGCCATCAGTGGGTCGAAGAGTCGGGGGGGCCCAGAGACCCAGTACTTC,CAISGSKSRGGPETQYF
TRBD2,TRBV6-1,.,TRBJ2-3,TGTGCCAGCAGTGACAACCGGGGGGGTGATACGCAGTATTTT,CASSDNRGGDTQYF
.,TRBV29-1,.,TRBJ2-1,TGCAGCGTTGCGAGGGGAGGCTCCTACAATGAGCAGTTCTTC,CSVARGGSYNEQFF
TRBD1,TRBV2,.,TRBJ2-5,TGTGCCAGCACCGTACAAGGGACAGTCCAAGAGACCCAGTACTTC,CASTVQGTVQETQYF
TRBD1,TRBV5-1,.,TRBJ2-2,TGCGCCAGCAGCCCGAATTTTGGACAGGGCGACTCCGGGGAGCTGTTTTTT,CASSPNFGQGDSGELFF
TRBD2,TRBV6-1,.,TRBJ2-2,TGTGCCAGCCTAGCGGGAGGTCCCGGGGAGCTGTTTTTT,CASLAGGPGELFF
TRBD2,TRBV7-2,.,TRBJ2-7,TGTGCCAGTAGTAGGCCGGGAGCGGGGTACGAGCAGTACTTC,CASSRPGAGYEQYF
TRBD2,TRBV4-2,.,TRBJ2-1,TGTGCCAGCAGCCAAGATGCGGGGGGGCCCAATGAGCAGTTCTTC,CASSQDAGGPNEQFF
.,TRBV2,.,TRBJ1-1,TGTGCCAGCAGTGAACCTCGAAAGCTGGGGGGAGACGAAGCTTTCTTT,CASSEPRKLGGDEAFF
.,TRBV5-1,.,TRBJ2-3,TGTGCCAGCAGCTTTTTGACAAGCACAGATACGCAGTATTTT,CASSFLTSTDTQYF
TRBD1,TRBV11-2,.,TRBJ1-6,TGTGCCAGCAGCTTAGCGACAGGGGCGGGTTCACCCCTCCACTTT,CASSLATGAGSPLHF
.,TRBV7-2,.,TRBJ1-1,TGTGCCAGCAGCTTAGACAGGACTGAAGCTTTCTTT,CASSLDRTEAFF
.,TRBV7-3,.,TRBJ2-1,TGTGCCAGCAGCCCAACAGTCTCCTACAATGAGCAGTTCTTC,CASSPTVSYNEQFF
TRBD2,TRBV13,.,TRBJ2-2,TGTGCCAGCAGCTTAATCACTAGCGGGAGGGCCGGGGAGCTGTTTTTT,CASSLITSGRAGELFF
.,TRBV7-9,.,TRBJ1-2,TGTGCCAGCAGCTTTGGGGGGGACTATGGCTACACCTTC,CASSFGGDYGYTF
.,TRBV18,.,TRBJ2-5,TGTGCCAGCTCACCGACTCAAGATGGAGAGACCCAGTACTTC,CASSPTQDGETQYF
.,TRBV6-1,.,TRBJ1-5,TGTGCCAGCAGTGAAGCGAGGAGGGGAGGGTATCAGCCCCAGCATTTT,CASSEARRGGYQPQHF
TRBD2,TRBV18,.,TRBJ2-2,TGTGCCAGCTCATCCCTGACTAGCGGGAGACACGGCACCGGGGAGCTGTTTTTT,CASSSLTSGRHGTGELFF
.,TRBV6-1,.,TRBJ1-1,TGTGCCAGCGAGATGAACACTGAAGCTTTCTTT,CASEMNTEAFF
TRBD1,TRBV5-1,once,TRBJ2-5,TGCGCCAGCAGCTTGGAGGGACAGGGGGTGGAGACCCAGTACTTC,CASSLEGQGVETQYF
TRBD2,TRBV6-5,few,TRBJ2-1,TGTGCCAGCAGTTACGGACTAGCGCACAATGAGCAGTTCTTC,CASSYGLAHNEQFF
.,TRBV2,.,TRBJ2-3,TGTGCCAGTTCGGGGGGCACAGATACGCAGTATTTT,CASSGGTDTQYF
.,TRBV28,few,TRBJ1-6,TGTGCCAGCAGTGAACAGGTTGTTACTAATTCACCCCTCCACTTT,CASSEQVVTNSPLHF
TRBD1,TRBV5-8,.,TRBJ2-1,TGTGCCAGCAGCGTCTTCCCCCGGACAGGGGAAGTCAATGAGCAGTTCTTC,CASSVFPRTGEVNEQFF
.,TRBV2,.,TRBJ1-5,TGTGCCAGCACCGGGGGGGACGAAAATCAGCCCCAGCATTTT,CASTGGDENQPQHF
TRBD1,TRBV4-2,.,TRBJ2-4,TGTGCCAGCAGCCAGGAACAGGGGATTGAGGCCATTCAGTACTTC,CASSQEQGIEAIQYF
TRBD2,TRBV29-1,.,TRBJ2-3,TGCAGCGCCCAAGGCCTAGCGGGGAGCGGGGGTACGCAGTATTTT,CSAQGLAGSGGTQYF
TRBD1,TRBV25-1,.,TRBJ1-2,TGTGCCAGCAGTGAGTCCGGACAGGGGACGCTAGGCTACACCTTC,CASSESGQGTLGYTF
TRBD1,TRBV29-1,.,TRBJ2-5,TGCAGCGTTGCCAGGGGGAGAAATACCCAAGAGACCCAGTACTTC,CSVARGRNTQETQYF
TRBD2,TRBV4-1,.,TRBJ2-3,TGCGCCAGCAGCAAAGCGGGAGTTCTTATTTGGACAGATACGCAGTATTTT,CASSKAGVLIWTDTQYF
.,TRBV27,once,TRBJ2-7,TGTGCCAGCAGTTTGCGGCGGGGTAGGTACGAGCAGTACTTC,CASSLRRGRYEQYF
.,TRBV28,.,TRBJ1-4,TGTGCCAGCAGTTTAGAAGCGGGGGGAAATGAAAAACTGTTTTTT,CASSLEAGGNEKLFF
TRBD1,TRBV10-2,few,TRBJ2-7,TGCGCCAGCAGTGAGGGCAGGGGGCTTAACGAGCAGTACTTC,CASSEGRGLNEQYF
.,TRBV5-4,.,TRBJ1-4,TGTGCCAGCAGCTTGGAGGGGTCCCTTAATGAAAAACTGTTTTTT,CASSLEGSLNEKLFF
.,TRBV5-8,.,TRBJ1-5,TGTGCCAGCAGCTTCAAGAGGAGACAGCCGACAAATCAGCCCCAGCATTTT,CASSFKRRQPTNQPQHF
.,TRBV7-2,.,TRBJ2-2,TGTGCCAGCAGCTTAAGCCGGGACACCGGGGAGCTGTTTTTT,CASSLSRDTGELFF
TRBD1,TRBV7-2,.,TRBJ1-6,TGTGCCAGCACCTCCCGGGACAGCCCAAATTCACCCCTCCACTTT,CASTSRDSPNSPLHF